Presented here are 13 T cell receptor beta chains from one specimen sequenced in a study of CD8 T cells in Susac syndrome. cDNA came from about 0.5 to 1 ug RNA primed by random hexamers. MiXCR was run by TCRdb on the immunoSEQ multiplex PCR reads, yielding one entry per CDR3 protein. The sample has a few hundred thousand distinct CDR3 sequences; roughly 81% are singletons. Sequenced sample: CD8+ T cells from PBMCs. The receptors shown here come from a human donor with multiple sclerosis.

A single count supports this clonotype. The V and J genes are TRBV30 and TRBJ2-1; D is unclear. This CDR3 contains 10 residues. Trimming shortened V by 3 bases and J by 10 bases, and 7 bases separated the two germline ends. Per the germline V gene, CDR1 is GTSNPN and CDR2 is SVGIG (reference sequence). CDR3 DNA sequence: TGTGCCTGGAGGAGAGACGAGCAGTTCTTC. Translation gives CAWRRDEQFF. The variable domain in full, completed from reference TRBV30 and TRBJ2-1, reads SQTIHQWPATLVQPVGSPLSLECTVEGTSNPNLYWYRQAAGRGLQLLFYSVGIGQISSEVPQNLSASRPQDRQFILSSKKLLLSDSGFYLCAWRRDEQFFGPGTRLTVL.

Written as DNA, the CDR3 is TGTGCCAGCAGCCCACCCGCCTACAATGAGCAGTTCTTC. Protein sequence: CASSPPAYNEQFF. This sequence joins TRBV3-1 and TRBJ2-1; no clear D. Trimming cost V 4 bases and J 2 bases, with 6 bases left between them. This CDR3 has 13 amino acids. CDR1 is LGHDT, CDR2 YNNKEL, per germline (reference sequence).

J is TRBJ2-2 and V is TRBV20-1; D is possibly TRBD1 (6 bases). Germline CDR1 and CDR2: DFQATT and SNEGSKA (reference sequence). This CDR3 is built from 13 residues. The V gene lost 3 bases and the J gene lost 4 bases, with 9 bases spanning the gap. The CDR3 loop is CSARTGSTGELFF. The CDR3 DNA reads as TGCAGTGCTAGGACAGGTAGCACCGGGGAGCTGTTTTTT.

CDR3 nucleotides: TGTGCCAGCAGCTTTCCGTTGAATGAGAACACTGAAGCTTTCTTT. Translation gives CASSFPLNENTEAFF. J is TRBJ1-1 and V is TRBV7-9; no firm D call. The CDR3 contains 15 residues. CDR1 and CDR2 (germline): SEHNR, FQNEAQ (reference sequence). Trimming shortened V by 3 bases and J by 1 base, and 12 bases separated the two germline ends.

The chain joins TRBV27 to TRBJ2-7; 12 nucleotides agree with TRBD2. The CDR3 has 17 amino acids. CDR1 is MNHEY and CDR2 is SMNVEV in the germline V gene (reference sequence). Trimming took 5 bases from V and 1 from J; bases not matched to a gene: 9. Written as DNA, the CDR3 is TGTGCCAGCAGTCCCAGTACTAGCGGGAGGCTTTCCTACGAGCAGTACTTC. Its translation: CASSPSTSGRLSYEQYF.

The rearrangement uses TRBV4-1 and TRBJ2-1; D is uncertain. The CDR3 extends over 13 amino acids. Looked up from germline, CDR1 is MGHRA and CDR2 is YSYEKL. Trimming shortened V by 4 bases and J by 4 bases, and 8 bases separated the two germline ends. The CDR3 DNA reads as TGCGCCAGCAGCCCGAGATATTACAATGAGCAGTTCTTC. This encodes CASSPRYYNEQFF.

This clonotype occurred once. V is TRBV28 and J is TRBJ2-3; D tentatively reads TRBD1 or TRBD2 (5 bases each). V was clipped by 2 bases and J by 4 bases, with 10 bases between them. From germline, CDR1 is MDHEN and CDR2 SYDVKM. This CDR3 has 14 amino acids. DNA of the CDR3: TGTGCCAGCAGTTTAATGGGGGAGTCAGATACGCAGTATTTT. This codes for CASSLMGESDTQYF.

This chain joins TRBV28 and TRBJ1-5, with D unresolved. The germline CDR1 and CDR2 sequences are MDHEN and SYDVKM. CDR3 size: 16 residues. The V gene lost 4 bases and the J gene lost 0 bases, with 13 bases spanning the gap. The CDR3 spells CASSYAPGYSNQPQHF. The CDR3 DNA follows: TGTGCCAGCAGTTACGCACCGGGGTATAGCAATCAGCCCCAGCATTTT.

This sequence joins TRBV5-5 and TRBJ2-7; 8 bases align to TRBD1. There are 15 residues in the CDR3. Unmatched junction bases numbered 5, after V lost 2 bases and J lost 1 base. Germline-derived CDR1 and CDR2 are SGHKS and YYEKEE (reference sequence). The CDR3 DNA reads as TGTGCCAGCAGCTTAAACAGGGGGTCGTCCTACGAGCAGTACTTC. Protein: CASSLNRGSSYEQYF.

The V and J genes are TRBV7-9 and TRBJ2-7; D perhaps matches TRBD2 (5 bases). V was trimmed by 6 bases and J by 3 bases, leaving 24 bases between them. This CDR3 region has 17 residues. Germline assignment: CDR1 SEHNR and CDR2 FQNEAQ (reference sequence). DNA for the CDR3: TGTGCCAGCAGTTCTATCCCGAGCGGAACTAGGGACTACGAGCAGTACTTC. Its protein product is CASSSIPSGTRDYEQYF.

This chain joins TRBV2 and TRBJ2-3; no reliable D call. Trimming left V 0 bases short and J 5 bases short, with 9 bases between. This CDR3 is 14 amino acids long. CDR1 and CDR2 from the germline V gene are SNHLY and FYNNEI. CDR3 protein: CASSEATPIDTQYF. CDR3 nucleotides: TGTGCCAGCAGTGAAGCGACCCCCATAGATACGCAGTATTTT.

The chain joins TRBV5-1 to TRBJ2-2; D not certain. Germline V gene data show CDR1 as SGHRS and CDR2 as YFSETQ. V was pared by 7 bases and J by 2 bases, with 12 bases between. There are 14 residues in the CDR3. CDR3 protein: CASLDGRNTGELFF. CDR3 bases: TGCGCCAGCCTGGACGGGCGTAACACCGGGGAGCTGTTTTTT.

V is TRBV2 and J is TRBJ2-1; D is unclear. Per germline, CDR1 SNHLY and CDR2 FYNNEI. V lost 11 bases to trimming and J lost 8 bases, with 19 bases between them. The CDR3 sequence is 13 residues long. The CDR3 loop reads CAGLDPKGHEQFF. The CDR3 DNA follows: TGTGCCGGTTTGGACCCAAAAGGGCATGAGCAGTTCTTC.